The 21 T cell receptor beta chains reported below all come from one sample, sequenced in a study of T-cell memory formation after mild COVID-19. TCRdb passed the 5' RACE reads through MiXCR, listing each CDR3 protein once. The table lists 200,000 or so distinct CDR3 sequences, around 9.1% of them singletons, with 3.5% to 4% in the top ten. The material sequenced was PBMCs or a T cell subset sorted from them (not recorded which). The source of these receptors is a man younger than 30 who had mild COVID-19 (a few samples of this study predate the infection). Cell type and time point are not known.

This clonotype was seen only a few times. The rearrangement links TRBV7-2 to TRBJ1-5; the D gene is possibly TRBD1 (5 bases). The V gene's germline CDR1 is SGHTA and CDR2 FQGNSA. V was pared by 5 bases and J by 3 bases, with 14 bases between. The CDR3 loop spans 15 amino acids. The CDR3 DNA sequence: TGTGCCAGCAGCAAAAACGGGGGTAACAATCAGCCCCAGCATTTT. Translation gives CASSKNGGNNQPQHF. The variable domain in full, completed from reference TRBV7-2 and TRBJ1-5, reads GAGVSQSPSNKVTEKGKDVELRCDPISGHTALYWYRQSLGQGLEFLIYFQGNSAPDKSGLPSDRFSAERTGGSVSTLTIQRTQQEDSAVYLCASSKNGGNNQPQHFGDGTRLSIL.

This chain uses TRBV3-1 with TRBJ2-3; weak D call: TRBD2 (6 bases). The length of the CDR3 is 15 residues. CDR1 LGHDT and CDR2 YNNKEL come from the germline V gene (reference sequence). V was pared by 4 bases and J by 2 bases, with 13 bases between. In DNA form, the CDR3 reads TGTGCCAGCAGCCGGAGACTAGGCCACACAGATACGCAGTATTTT. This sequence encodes CASSRRLGHTDTQYF.

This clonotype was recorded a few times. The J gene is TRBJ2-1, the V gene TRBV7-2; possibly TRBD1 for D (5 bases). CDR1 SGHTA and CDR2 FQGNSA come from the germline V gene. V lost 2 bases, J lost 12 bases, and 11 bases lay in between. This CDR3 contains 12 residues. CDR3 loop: CASSLQGDGQFF. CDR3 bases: TGTGCCAGCAGCTTACAGGGCGATGGGCAGTTCTTC.

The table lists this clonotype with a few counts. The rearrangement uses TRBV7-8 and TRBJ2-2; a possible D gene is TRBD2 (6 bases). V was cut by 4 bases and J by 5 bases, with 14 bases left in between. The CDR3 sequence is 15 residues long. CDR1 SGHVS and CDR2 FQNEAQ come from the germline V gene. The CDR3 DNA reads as TGTGCCAGCAGCTCCATATGGGGGGAAACCGGGGAGCTGTTTTTT. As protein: CASSSIWGETGELFF.

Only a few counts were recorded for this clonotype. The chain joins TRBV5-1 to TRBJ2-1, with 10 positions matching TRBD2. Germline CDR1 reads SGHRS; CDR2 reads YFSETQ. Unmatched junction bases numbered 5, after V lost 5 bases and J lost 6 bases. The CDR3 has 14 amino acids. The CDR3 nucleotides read TGCGCCAGCAGTGTACTAGCGGGGCTCAATGAGCAGTTCTTC. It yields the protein CASSVLAGLNEQFF.

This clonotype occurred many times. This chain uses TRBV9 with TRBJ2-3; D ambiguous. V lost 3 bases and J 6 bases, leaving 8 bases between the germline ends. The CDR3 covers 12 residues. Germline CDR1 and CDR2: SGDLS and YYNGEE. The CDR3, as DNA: TGTGCCAGCAGCGCCCGGGCGGATACGCAGTATTTT. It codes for CASSARADTQYF. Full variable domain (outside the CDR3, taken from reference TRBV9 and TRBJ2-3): DSGVTQTPKHLITATGQRVTLRCSPRSGDLSVYWYQQSLDQGLQFLIQYYNGEERAKGNILERFSAQQFPDLHSELNLSSLELGDSALYFCASSARADTQYFGPGTRLTVL.

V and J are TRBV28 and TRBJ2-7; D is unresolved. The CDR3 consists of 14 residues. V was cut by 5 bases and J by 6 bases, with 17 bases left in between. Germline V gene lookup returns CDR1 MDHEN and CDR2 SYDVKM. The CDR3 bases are TGTGCCAGCAGTACGCCGGGTGGCAGGTCCGAGCAGTACGTC. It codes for CASSTPGGRSEQYV.

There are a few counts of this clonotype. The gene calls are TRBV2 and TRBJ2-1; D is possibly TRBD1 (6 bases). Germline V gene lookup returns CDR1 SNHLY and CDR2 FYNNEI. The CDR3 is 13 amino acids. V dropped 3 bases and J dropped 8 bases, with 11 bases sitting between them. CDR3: CASSDLPGDEQFF. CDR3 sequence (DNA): TGTGCCAGCAGTGATTTGCCAGGGGATGAGCAGTTCTTC. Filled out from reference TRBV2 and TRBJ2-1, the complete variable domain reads EPEVTQTPSHQVTQMGQEVILRCVPISNHLYFYWYRQILGQKVEFLVSFYNNEISEKSEIFDDQFSVERPDGSNFTLKIRSTKLEDSAMYFCASSDLPGDEQFFGPGTRLTVL.

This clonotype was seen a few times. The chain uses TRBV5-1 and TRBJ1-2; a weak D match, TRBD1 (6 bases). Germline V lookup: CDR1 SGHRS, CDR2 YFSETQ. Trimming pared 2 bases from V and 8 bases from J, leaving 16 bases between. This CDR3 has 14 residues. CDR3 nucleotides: TGCGCCAGCAGCTTCGGGCAGGGGACTTTAGGCTACACCTTC. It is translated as CASSFGQGTLGYTF.

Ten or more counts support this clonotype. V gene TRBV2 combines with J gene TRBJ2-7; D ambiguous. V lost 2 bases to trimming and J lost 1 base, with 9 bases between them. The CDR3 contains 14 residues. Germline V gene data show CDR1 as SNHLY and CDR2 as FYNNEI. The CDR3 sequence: CASSEWFSSYEQYF. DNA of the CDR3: TGTGCCAGCAGTGAATGGTTTTCTTCCTACGAGCAGTACTTC. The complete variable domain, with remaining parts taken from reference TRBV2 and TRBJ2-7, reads EPEVTQTPSHQVTQMGQEVILRCVPISNHLYFYWYRQILGQKVEFLVSFYNNEISEKSEIFDDQFSVERPDGSNFTLKIRSTKLEDSAMYFCASSEWFSSYEQYFGPGTRLTVT.

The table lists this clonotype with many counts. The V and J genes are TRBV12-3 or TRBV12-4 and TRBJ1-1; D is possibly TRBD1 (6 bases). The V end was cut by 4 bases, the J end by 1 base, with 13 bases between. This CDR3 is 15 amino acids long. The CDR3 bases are TGTGCCAGCAGTTACAGGGTTCTTGGGAACACTGAAGCTTTCTTT. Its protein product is CASSYRVLGNTEAFF.

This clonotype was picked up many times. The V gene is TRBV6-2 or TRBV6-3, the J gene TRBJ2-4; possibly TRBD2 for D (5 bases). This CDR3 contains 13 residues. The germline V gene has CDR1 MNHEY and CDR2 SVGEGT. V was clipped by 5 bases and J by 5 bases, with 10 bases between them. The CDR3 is CASSEPGENIQYF. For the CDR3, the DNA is TGTGCCAGCAGTGAGCCCGGGGAAAACATTCAGTACTTC.

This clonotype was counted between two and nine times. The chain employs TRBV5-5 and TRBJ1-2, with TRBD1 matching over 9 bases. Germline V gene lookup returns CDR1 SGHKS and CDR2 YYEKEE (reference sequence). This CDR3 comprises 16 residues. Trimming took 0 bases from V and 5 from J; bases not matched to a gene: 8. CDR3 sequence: CASSLDSGTGRYGYTF. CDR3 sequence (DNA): TGTGCCAGCAGCTTGGATTCCGGGACAGGGAGATATGGCTACACCTTC.

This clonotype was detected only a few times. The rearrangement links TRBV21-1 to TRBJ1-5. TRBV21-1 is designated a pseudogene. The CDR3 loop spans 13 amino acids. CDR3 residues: CASSKVSGQPQHF. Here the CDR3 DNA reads TGTGCCAGCAGCAAAGTTTCGGGCCAGCCCCAGCATTTT.

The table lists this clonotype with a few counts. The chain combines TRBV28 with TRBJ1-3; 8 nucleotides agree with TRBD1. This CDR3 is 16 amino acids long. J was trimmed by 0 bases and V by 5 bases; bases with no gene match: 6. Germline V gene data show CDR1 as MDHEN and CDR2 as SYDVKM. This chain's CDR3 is CASSLWTGSSGNTIYF. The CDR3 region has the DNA TGTGCCAGCAGTCTCTGGACAGGGAGCTCTGGAAACACCATATATTTT.

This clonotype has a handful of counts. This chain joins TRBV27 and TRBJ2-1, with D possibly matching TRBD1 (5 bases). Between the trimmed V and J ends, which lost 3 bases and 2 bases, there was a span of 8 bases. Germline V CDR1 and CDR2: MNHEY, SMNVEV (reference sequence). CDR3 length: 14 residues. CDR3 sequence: CASSFFRAYNEQFF. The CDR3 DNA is TGTGCCAGCAGTTTTTTCAGGGCCTACAATGAGCAGTTCTTC.

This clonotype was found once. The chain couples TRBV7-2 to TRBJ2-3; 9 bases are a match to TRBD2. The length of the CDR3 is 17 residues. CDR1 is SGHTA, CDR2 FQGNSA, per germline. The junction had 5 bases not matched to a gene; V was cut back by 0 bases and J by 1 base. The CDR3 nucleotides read TGTGCCAGCAGCTTAGCCGGTAGCGGGGGAGGCACAGATACGCAGTATTTT. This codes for CASSLAGSGGGTDTQYF.

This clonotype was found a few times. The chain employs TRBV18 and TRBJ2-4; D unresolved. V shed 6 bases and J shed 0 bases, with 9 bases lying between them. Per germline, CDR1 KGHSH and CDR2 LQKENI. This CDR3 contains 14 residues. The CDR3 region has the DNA TGTGCCAGCTCCGAACAAGAAGCCAAAAACATTCAGTACTTC. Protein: CASSEQEAKNIQYF.

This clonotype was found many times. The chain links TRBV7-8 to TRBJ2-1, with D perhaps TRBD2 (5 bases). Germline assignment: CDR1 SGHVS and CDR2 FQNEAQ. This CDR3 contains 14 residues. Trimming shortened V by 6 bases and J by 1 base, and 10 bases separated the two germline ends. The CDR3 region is CASSNGESYNEQFF. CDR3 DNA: TGTGCCAGCAGTAACGGGGAGTCCTACAATGAGCAGTTCTTC.

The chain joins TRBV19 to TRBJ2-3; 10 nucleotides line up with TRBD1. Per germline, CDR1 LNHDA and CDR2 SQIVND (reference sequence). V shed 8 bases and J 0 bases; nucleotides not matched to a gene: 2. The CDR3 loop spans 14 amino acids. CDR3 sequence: CASRQGASTDTQYF. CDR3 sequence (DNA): TGTGCCAGTCGACAGGGGGCAAGCACAGATACGCAGTATTTT.

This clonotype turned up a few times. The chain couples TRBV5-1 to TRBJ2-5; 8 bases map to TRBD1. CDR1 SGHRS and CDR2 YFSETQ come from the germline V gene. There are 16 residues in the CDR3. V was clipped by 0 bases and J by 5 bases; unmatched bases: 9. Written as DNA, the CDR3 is TGCGCCAGCAGCTTGGGGCAGGGGGCCGGACTGGAGACCCAGTACTTC. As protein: CASSLGQGAGLETQYF.